This T cell receptor beta chain was obtained from a study of cytomegalovirus exposure and HLA in healthy donors (dated by TCRdb to about 2017). For context, the study as a whole: In an earlier analysis of fewer than 750 of the donors, roughly 300 Gb of sequence data and 90 million to 120 million unique TCR beta sequences from about 180 million T cells were reported. An early release that covered approximately 600 HLA-typed donors contained approximately 300 gigabases of sequencing data and 70 million to 100 million unique TCR sequences. Of the 350 to 450 genotyped donors, 81% were placed in the genetic ancestry cluster associated with self-reported Caucasian donors. The study aimed to test whether cataloging public T cell receptors could reveal signatures of past pathogen exposure. The T cell repertoires of around 730 subjects were profiled by immunosequencing and related to cytomegalovirus serostatus. In addition to the first cohort of around 670 subjects, a separate validation cohort of around 110 different subjects was used. The study combined high-throughput TCR immunosequencing, statistical association of individual TCRs with disease status, and machine learning to predict cytomegalovirus infection status. A later analysis re-analyzed previously published TCR beta repertoires from hundreds of donors and added high-resolution HLA genotyping to study TCR occurrence patterns. Rather than drawing on any new phenotypic data, the later analysis identified candidate immune exposures from TCR beta sequences and the way those sequences occurred across donors. To decide whether each TCR beta V gene segment behaved as functional or pseudogenic, an earlier analysis of approximately 620 of the donors relied on high-throughput TCR beta sequencing. Donor age, sex, ethnicity and CMV serostatus were compiled alongside the repertoire data. A later genetic analysis took genome-wide SNP genotypes for 398 of the 666 donors and used that subset as a discovery cohort. All discovery cohort repertoires had been generated on a single sequencing platform. Class I and class II HLA loci were covered by the typing at four-digit resolution. The number of typed donors differed by locus: about 629-640 for A, B, C, DRB1 and DQB1; some 500 for DQA1; approximately 600 for DPA1; and 400 to 480 for DPB1. Roughly five DR-DQ haplotypes were handled as single units for association and clustering because linkage in the cohort was strong. On average, 235,054 unique TCR beta nucleotide sequences were sequenced per donor among roughly 430 genotyped donors of the cohort, with roughly 18% of those sequences being non-productive. Findings and caveats that apply to the study as a whole: It was suggested by the authors that the approach could potentially be generalized to other disease states and immunological phenotypes. In vitro tests confirmed that a few of the cytomegalovirus-associated TCR beta chains recognize cytomegalovirus antigens. Only TCR beta chains were sequenced in this cohort, and the absence of alpha or paired-chain data limited detectable features. An earlier analysis of around 600 of the donors showed that most TCR beta V segments appeared in productive rearrangements either about 87% or about 30% of the time, which broadly matched IMGT annotations. In a later analysis, several top co-occurrence clusters were reported to appear linked to parvovirus B19, influenza, CMV and Epstein-Barr virus. For the cohort, immune exposure information was limited to CMV serostatus. A further reported finding was that TCR beta sequences accurately predicted the HLA-A and HLA-B alleles for most subjects in the first cohort. In a later analysis, TCR association rates were found to vary across HLA loci, with the most associated TCRs seen for DRB1 alleles and the fewest for HLA-C alleles. Because counts were too low, roughly 17 rarely observed V segments, including chromosome 9 orphons, were left out of the earlier analysis of 587 of the donors. A later genetic analysis associated a missense DCLRE1C variant with V-gene and J-gene trimming of TCR beta chains, and an independent cohort replicated the association. Sequencing depth was assumed to be roughly uniform across donors in the presence/absence analyses, though that assumption may not hold. Linkage disequilibrium might explain the correlated functional status among segregating V segments, but an unknown experimental factor could not be excluded. Assigning TCR associations to individual alleles was difficult when HLA alleles, especially DR and DQ, strongly co-occurred. A cluster of highly shared sequence variants was judged likely to be a technical artifact of the sequencing pipeline. According to a later analysis, most CMV-associated TCR beta chains appeared to be HLA-restricted, and the HLA associations seemed to be driven largely by CMV exposure. Because the 87-base-pair reads could not distinguish some IMGT-functional V segments, including TRBV6-2 and TRBV6-3, those segments were excluded. Because HLA typing was missing for some donors at each locus, association tests included only the typed subset. A later analysis associated 17,000 or so TCR beta sequences with specific HLA alleles at a false discovery rate of 0.05. A total of fewer than 200 TCR beta chains were listed by the study as associated with cytomegalovirus. In both the original and validation cohorts, the classifier was reported to diagnose cytomegalovirus status with high specificity and sensitivity. Compared with the roughly 700-donor mean, donors in an Asian-associated ancestry cluster had fewer N-insertions in productive TCRs, according to a later genetic analysis. While some public TCRs were present in many individuals, most TCR sequences turned up only very rarely across donors. Compared with equally common non-associated chains, HLA-associated TCR beta chains in a later analysis were more clonally expanded and had lower generation probabilities.

Library preparation was by the immunoSEQ multiplex PCR assay. For the multiplex PCR, a mixture combining 60 forward primers for TCR Vbeta segments and 13 reverse primers for TCR Jbeta segments was used. Amplification of the CDR3 region of rearranged TCR beta genes was performed with a multiplex PCR assay on genomic DNA. The Illumina HiSeq System was used to sequence the amplified TCR beta libraries as 87-base-pair reads. In the original analysis: A later analysis counted about 80 million unique TCR beta chains across the roughly 700 repertoires, and 10 million to 12 million of these chains were shared by at least two donors. A nearest-neighbor algorithm error-corrected the raw reads and collapsed the reads into unique sequences, merging closely related sequences to remove PCR and sequencing errors. Alignment of CDR3 sequences to IMGT reference sequences was used to assign V, D and J gene segments. For a sequence to be retained, a match of at least six nucleotides to both a V gene segment and a J gene segment was required. A rearrangement counted as productive if the CDR3 had no stop codons and remained in frame with V and J, and every other rearrangement counted as non-productive. CDR3 was defined according to IMGT convention as the region running from the second conserved V-encoded cysteine to the conserved J-encoded phenylalanine. The earlier analysis of 500 to 650 of the donors excluded any sequence lacking an unambiguous match to a single V gene segment. In an earlier analysis of approximately 550 of the donors, V segments were called functional above 56.7% productive rearrangements and were called segregating when the between-donor standard deviation exceeded 5%. To diagnose cytomegalovirus status from the catalog of TCR beta chain sequences, a statistical classification framework was built. A later analysis assigned V and J genes by comparing TCR nucleotide sequences with IMGT/GENE-DB human TR gene sequences. A later analysis assigned CDR3 sequences and most-parsimonious VDJ recombination scenarios with the TCRdist pipeline. In a later analysis, each TCR beta chain was defined by its CDR3 amino acid sequence together with its V-gene family, and reads lacking a unique V-gene family were excluded. In a later analysis, nearly 600 highly shared, low-generation-probability nucleotide sequences were removed to address suspected cross-contamination and a sequencing artifact. For each public chain, a later analysis derived a clonal expansion index from normalized ranks of inferred template counts within each repertoire. A later analysis computed generation probabilities with a VDJ recombination model fitted to out-of-frame rearrangements, and checked the results against IGoR. In a later analysis, TCR-TCR, TCR-HLA and TCR-CMV co-occurrence was scored with hypergeometric tests, and a repertoire-size bias correction was applied to TCR pairs. A later analysis estimated false discovery rates by permuting HLA or CMV assignments 20 times. In a later analysis, co-occurring TCRs were grouped with DBSCAN, and TCRdist sequence similarity was added when clustering was performed within HLA-allele-positive subsets. For co-occurrence clustering, repertoires with fewer than 30,000 or more than 120,000 public chains were excluded, along with five or six repertoires with anomalous nucleotide sharing. TCRdb provides this immuneACCESS table in a form limited to in-frame rearrangements. Some clones are lacking; in checked studies, under half of them reflect an unresolved V gene, and why the rest are absent is not known. The DNA was the basis for D and trimming; V, J and clone size are from that table. The table for this sample lists about 210,000 clones; 60% to 80% of them were counted only once. The top ten clonotypes cover 1.5% to 2% of the sample.

The cohort consisted of hundreds of healthy bone marrow donors. At the time of sampling, every cohort member was nominally healthy, though immune exposures that went unrecorded were likely present. The donor was CMV seronegative and was included in the group of several hundred seronegative cohort members. Every donor gave a peripheral blood sample, and the peripheral blood mononuclear cells from that sample were used for TCR beta sequencing. The Qiagen DNeasy Blood Extraction Kit was used to extract genomic DNA from the blood cell samples. CDR1 and CDR2 are drawn from the germline V gene (reference sequence): SEHNR, FQNEAQ. The germline ends are 20 bases apart after V is trimmed by 5 bases and J by 7 bases. Including cysteine and phenylalanine, the CDR3 has 15 amino acids. Solely the CDR3 DNA is kept, with 45 bases framed from the first base. As to this clone: The antigen it recognizes is unknown. Per-base qualities were not stored, and no clone one base away is much larger.

Sequenced sample: PBMCs. The receptor's source is a male donor in good health and CMV-seronegative. Here the chain combines TRBV7-9 and TRBJ2-5; possibly the D gene is TRBD2, per 5 matching bases. In nucleotides, the sequence is TGTGCCAGCAGCCAGGCGGGTACTGAGATCGCGACCCAGTACTTC. Its protein product is CASSQAGTEIATQYF. When the CDR3 is completed using the reference TRBV7-9 and TRBJ2-5 genes on either side, the full variable domain is DTGVSQNPRHKITKRGQNVTFRCDPISEHNRLYWYRQTLGQGPEFLTYFQNEAQLEKSRLLSDRFSAERPKGSFSTLEIQRTEQGDSAMYLCASSQAGTEIATQYFGPGTRLLVL.